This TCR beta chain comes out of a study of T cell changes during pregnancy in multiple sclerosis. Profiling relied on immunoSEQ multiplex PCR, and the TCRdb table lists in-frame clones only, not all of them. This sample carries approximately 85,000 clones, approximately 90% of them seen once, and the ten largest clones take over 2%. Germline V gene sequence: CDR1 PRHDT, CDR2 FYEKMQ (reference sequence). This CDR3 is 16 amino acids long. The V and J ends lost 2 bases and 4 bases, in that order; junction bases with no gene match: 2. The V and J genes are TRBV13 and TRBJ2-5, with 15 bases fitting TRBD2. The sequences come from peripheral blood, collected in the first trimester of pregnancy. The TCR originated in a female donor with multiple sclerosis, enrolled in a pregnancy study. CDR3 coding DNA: TGTGCCAGCAGCTTACGGGGACTAGCGGGAGGAGAGACCCAGTACTTC. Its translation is CASSLRGLAGGETQYF.